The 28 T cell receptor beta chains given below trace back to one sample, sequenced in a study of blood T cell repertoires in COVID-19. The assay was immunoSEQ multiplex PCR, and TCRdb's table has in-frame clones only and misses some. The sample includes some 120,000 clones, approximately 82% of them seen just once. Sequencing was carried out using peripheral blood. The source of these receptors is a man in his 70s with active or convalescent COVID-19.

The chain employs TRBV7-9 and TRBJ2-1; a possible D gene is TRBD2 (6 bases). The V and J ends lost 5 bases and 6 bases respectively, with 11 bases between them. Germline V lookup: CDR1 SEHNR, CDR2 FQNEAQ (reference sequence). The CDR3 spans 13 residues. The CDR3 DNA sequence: TGTGCCAGCAGCCGTAGCGGAACCAATGAGCAGTTCTTC. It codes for CASSRSGTNEQFF. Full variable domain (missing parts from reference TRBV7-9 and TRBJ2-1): DTGVSQNPRHKITKRGQNVTFRCDPISEHNRLYWYRQTLGQGPEFLTYFQNEAQLEKSRLLSDRFSAERPKGSFSTLEIQRTEQGDSAMYLCASSRSGTNEQFFGPGTRLTVL.

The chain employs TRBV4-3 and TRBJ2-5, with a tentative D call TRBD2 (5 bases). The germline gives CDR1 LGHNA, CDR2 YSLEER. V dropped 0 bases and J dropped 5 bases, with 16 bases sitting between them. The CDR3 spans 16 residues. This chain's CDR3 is CASSQDRTRGYETQYF. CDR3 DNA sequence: TGCGCCAGCAGCCAAGACAGGACCCGGGGATACGAGACCCAGTACTTC.

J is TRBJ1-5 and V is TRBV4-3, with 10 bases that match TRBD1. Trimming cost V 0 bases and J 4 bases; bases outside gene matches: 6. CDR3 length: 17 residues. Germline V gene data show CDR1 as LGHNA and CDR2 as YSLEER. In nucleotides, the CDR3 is TGCGCCAGCAGCCAAGATGCGGGACAGGGGTGGAATCAGCCCCAGCATTTT. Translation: CASSQDAGQGWNQPQHF.

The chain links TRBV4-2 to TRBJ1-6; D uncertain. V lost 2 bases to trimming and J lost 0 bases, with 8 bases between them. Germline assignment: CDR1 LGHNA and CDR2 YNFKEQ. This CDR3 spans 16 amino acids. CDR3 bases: TGTGCCAGCAGCCAACGTGCGAGCTCCTATAATTCACCCCTCCACTTT. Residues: CASSQRASSYNSPLHF.

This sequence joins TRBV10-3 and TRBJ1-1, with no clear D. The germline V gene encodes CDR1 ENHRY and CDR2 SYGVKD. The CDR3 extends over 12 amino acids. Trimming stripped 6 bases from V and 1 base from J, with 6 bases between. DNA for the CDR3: TGTGCCATCAGACAGAGGAACACTGAAGCTTTCTTT. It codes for CAIRQRNTEAFF.

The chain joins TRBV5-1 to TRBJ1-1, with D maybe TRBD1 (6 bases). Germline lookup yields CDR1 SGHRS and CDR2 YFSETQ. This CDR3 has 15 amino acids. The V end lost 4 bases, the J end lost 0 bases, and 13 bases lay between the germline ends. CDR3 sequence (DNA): TGCGCCAGCAGCCCCGGGGACAACATGAACACTGAAGCTTTCTTT. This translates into CASSPGDNMNTEAFF.

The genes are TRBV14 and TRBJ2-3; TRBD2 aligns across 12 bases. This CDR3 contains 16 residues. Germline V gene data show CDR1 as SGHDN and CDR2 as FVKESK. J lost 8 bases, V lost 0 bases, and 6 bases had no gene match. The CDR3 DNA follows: TGTGCCAGCAGCCAAGACTGGACTAGCGGGATGGGTACGCAGTATTTT. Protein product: CASSQDWTSGMGTQYF.

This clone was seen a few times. The CDR3 DNA reads TGCAGCGTGAGAGTTCCTGCTATTAACACTGAAGCTTTCTTT. Translating gives CSVRVPAINTEAFF. The chain combines TRBV29-1 with TRBJ1-1; D not certain. The V end lost 6 bases, the J end lost 2 bases, and 16 bases lay between the germline ends. The CDR3 has 14 residues. Germline V CDR1 and CDR2: SQVTM, ANQGSEA. Full variable domain (missing parts from reference TRBV29-1 and TRBJ1-1): SAVISQKPSRDICQRGTSLTIQCQVDSQVTMMFWYRQQPGQSLTLIATANQGSEATYESGFVIDKFPISRPNLTFSTLTVSNMSPEDSSIYLCSVRVPAINTEAFFGQGTRLTVV.

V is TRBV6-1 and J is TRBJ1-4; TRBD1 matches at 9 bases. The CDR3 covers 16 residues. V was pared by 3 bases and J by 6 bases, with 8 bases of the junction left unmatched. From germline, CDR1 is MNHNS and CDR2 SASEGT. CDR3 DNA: TGTGCCAGCAGTGATAGAGCCGGGACAGGGTATGAAAAACTGTTTTTT. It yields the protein CASSDRAGTGYEKLFF.

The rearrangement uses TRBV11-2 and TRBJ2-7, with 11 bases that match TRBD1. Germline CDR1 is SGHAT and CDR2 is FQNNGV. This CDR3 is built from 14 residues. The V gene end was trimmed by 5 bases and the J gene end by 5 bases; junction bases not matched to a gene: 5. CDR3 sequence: CASSLDRGLDEQYF. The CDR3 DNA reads TGTGCCAGCAGCCTGGACAGGGGGCTTGACGAGCAGTACTTC.

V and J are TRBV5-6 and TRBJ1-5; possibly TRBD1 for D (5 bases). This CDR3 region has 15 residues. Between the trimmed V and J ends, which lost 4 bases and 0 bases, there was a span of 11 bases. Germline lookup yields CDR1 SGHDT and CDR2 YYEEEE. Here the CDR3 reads CASSISGYSNQPQHF. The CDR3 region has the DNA TGTGCCAGCAGCATATCAGGGTATAGCAATCAGCCCCAGCATTTT. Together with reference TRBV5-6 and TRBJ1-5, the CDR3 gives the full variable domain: DAGVTQSPTHLIKTRGQQVTLRCSPKSGHDTVSWYQQALGQGPQFIFQYYEEEERQRGNFPDRFSGHQFPNYSSELNVNALLLGDSALYLCASSISGYSNQPQHFGDGTRLSIL.

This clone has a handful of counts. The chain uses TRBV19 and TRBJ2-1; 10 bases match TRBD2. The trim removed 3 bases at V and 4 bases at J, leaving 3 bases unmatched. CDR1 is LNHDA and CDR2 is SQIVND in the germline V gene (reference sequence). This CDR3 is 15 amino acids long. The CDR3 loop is CASSIGTSAYNEQFF. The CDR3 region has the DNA TGTGCCAGTAGTATCGGGACTAGCGCATACAATGAGCAGTTCTTC.

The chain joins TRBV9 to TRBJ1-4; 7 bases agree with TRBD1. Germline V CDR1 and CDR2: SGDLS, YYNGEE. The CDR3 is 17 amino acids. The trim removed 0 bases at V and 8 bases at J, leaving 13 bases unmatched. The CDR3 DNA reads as TGTGCCAGCAGCGTAGCGGGAAACCGGGACAGTACCGAAAAACTGTTTTTT. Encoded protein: CASSVAGNRDSTEKLFF.

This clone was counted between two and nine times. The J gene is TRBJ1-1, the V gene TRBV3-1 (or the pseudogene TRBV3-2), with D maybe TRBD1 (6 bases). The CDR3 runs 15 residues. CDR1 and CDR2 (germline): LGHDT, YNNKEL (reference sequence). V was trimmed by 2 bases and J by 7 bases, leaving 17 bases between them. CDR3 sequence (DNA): TGTGCCAGCAGCCAATTTCGAGGGCAGGGGTATGAAGCTTTCTTT. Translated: CASSQFRGQGYEAFF.

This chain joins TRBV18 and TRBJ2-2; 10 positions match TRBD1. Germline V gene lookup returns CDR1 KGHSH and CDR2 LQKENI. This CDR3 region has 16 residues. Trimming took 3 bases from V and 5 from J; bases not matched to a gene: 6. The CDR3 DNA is TGTGCCAGCTCACCCCGACAGGGGGCCGGAACCGGGGAGCTGTTTTTT. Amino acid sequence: CASSPRQGAGTGELFF.

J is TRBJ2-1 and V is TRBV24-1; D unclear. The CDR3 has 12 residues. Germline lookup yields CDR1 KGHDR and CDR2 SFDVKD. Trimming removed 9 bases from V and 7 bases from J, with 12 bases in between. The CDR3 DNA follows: TGTGCCACCGCCAACCCAGTAAATGAGCAGTTCTTC. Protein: CATANPVNEQFF.

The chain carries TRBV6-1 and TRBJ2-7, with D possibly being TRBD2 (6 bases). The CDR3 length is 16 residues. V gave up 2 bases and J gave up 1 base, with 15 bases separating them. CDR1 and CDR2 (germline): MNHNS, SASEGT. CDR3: CASSELDIADSYEQYF. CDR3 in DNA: TGTGCCAGCAGTGAATTGGACATAGCGGATTCCTACGAGCAGTACTTC.

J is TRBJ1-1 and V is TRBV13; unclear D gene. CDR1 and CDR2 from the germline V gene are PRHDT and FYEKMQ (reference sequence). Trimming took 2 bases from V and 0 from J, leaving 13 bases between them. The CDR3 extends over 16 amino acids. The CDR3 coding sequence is TGTGCCAGCAGCTTAAGGCGGACTGCCATGAACACTGAAGCTTTCTTT. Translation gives CASSLRRTAMNTEAFF.

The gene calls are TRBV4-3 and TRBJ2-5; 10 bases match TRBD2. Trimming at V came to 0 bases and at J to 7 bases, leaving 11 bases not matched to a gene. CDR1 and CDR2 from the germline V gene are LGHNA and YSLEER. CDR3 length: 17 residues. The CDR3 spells CASSQEIAGGKTGTQYF. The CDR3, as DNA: TGCGCCAGCAGCCAAGAGATAGCGGGGGGCAAGACAGGGACCCAGTACTTC.

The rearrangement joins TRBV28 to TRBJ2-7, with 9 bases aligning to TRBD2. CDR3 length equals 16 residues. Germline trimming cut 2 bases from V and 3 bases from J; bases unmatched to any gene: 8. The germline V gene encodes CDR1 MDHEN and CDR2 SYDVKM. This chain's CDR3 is CASSLALAGSIYEQYF. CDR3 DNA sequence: TGTGCCAGCAGTTTAGCCCTAGCGGGAAGTATCTACGAGCAGTACTTC.

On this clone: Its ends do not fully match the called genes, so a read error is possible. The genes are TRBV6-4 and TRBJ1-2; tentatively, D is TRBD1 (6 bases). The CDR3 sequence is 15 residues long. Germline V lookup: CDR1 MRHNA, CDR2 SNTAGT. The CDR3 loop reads CASSNSGTRSYGYTF. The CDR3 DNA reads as TGTGCCAGCAGTAACTCCGGGACAAGGAGCTATGGCTACACCTTC.

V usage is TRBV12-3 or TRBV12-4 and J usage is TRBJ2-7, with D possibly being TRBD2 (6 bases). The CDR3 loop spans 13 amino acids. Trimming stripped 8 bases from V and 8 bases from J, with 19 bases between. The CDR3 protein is CASGPSSGWKQYF. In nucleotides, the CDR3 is TGTGCCAGCGGACCAAGTAGCGGTTGGAAGCAGTACTTC.

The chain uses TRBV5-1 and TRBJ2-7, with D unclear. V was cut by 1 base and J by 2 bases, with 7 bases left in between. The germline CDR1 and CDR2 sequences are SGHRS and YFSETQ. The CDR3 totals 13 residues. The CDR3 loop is CASSLPTAYEQYF. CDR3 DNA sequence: TGCGCCAGCAGCTTGCCTACCGCCTACGAGCAGTACTTC.

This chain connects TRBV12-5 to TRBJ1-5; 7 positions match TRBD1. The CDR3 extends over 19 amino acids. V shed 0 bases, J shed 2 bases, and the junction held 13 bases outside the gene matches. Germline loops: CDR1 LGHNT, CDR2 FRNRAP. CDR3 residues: CASGLVIGQVEIGNQPQHF. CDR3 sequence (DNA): TGTGCTAGTGGTTTGGTAATCGGACAGGTGGAGATTGGCAATCAGCCCCAGCATTTT.

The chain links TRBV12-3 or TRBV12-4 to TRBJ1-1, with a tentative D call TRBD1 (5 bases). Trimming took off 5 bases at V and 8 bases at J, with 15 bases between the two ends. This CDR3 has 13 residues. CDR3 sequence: CASSTSAGGEAFF. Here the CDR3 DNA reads TGTGCCAGCAGTACCTCAGCTGGGGGGGAAGCTTTCTTT.

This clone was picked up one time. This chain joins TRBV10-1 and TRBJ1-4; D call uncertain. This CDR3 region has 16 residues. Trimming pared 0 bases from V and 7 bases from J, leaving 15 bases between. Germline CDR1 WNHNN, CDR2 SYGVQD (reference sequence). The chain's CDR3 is CASSESNSAISEKLFF. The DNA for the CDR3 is TGCGCCAGCAGTGAGTCGAATAGTGCGATTAGTGAAAAACTGTTTTTT.

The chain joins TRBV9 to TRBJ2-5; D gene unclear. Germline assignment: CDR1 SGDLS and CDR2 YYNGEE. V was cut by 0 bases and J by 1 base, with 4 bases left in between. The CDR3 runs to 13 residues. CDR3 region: CASSVGIQETQYF. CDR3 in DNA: TGTGCCAGCAGCGTAGGTATCCAAGAGACCCAGTACTTC.

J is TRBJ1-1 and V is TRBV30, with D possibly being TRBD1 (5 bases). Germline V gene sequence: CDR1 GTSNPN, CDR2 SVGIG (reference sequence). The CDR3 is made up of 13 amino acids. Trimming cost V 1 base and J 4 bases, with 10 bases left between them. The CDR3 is CAWSGTGFTEAFF. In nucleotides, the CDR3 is TGTGCCTGGAGTGGTACAGGTTTCACTGAAGCTTTCTTT.